This TCR beta chain was identified in a study of cytomegalovirus exposure and HLA in healthy donors. The study's findings and limits: Analysis was carried out at a later point, and it linked a missense DCLRE1C variant to TCR beta V- and J-gene trimming. Altogether, about 160 TCR beta chains were recorded as cytomegalovirus-associated.

A word on this clone: Antigen specificity is unknown.

CDR1 KGHSH and CDR2 LQKENI come from the germline V gene. CDR3 size: 14 residues. Trimming removed 3 bases at V and 3 bases at J, with 11 bases between. It was with 60 Vbeta and 13 Jbeta primers that the PCR ran. Data came from immunoSEQ multiplex PCR; TCRdb stores just in-frame clones and leaves some out. In total, the table holds about 92,000 clones. V and J are TRBV18 and TRBJ1-1; possibly TRBD1 for D (5 bases). The clonotype was recovered from a man aged 45-60 years in good health and CMV-seropositive. Sequenced: PBMCs. CDR3 sequence reads: CASSPQGRDTEAFF. DNA for the CDR3: TGTGCCAGCTCACCCCAGGGCAGGGACACTGAAGCTTTCTTT.